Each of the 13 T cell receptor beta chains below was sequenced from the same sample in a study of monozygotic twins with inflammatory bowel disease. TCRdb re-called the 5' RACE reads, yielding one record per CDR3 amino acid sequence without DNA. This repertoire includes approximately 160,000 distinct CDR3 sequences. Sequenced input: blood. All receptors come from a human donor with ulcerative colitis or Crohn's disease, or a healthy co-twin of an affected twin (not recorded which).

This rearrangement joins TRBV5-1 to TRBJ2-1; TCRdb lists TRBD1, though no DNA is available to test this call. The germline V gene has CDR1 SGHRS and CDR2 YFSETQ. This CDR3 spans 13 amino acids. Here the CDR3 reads CASSPTRGFEQFF.

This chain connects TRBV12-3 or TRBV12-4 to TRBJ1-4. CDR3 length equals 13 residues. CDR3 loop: CASSLDMNEKLFF.

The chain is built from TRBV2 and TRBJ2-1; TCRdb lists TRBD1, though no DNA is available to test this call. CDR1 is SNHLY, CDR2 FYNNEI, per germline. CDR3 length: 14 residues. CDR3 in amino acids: CARDGGADYNEQFF.

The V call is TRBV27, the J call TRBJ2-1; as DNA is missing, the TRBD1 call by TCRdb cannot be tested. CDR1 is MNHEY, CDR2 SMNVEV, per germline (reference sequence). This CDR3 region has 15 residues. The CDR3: CASRQGAPLYNEQFF.

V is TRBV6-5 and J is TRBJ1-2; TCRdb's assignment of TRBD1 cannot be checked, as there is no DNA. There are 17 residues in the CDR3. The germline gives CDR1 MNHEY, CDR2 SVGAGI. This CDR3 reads CASSYSWTGGRLESYTF.

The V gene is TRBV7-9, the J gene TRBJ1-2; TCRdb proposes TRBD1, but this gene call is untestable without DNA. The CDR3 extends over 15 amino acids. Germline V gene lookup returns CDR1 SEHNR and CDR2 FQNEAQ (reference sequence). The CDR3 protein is CASSLALGGADGYTF.

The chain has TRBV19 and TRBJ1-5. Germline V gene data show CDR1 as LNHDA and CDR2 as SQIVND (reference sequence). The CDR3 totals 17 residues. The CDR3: CASSIDKAWRSNQPQHF.

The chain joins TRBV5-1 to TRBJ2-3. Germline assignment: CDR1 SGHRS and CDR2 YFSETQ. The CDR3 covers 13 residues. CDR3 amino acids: CASSLESTDTQYF.

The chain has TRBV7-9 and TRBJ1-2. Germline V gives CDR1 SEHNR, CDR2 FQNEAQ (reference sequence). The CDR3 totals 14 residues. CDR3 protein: CASSTDTLLLGYTF.

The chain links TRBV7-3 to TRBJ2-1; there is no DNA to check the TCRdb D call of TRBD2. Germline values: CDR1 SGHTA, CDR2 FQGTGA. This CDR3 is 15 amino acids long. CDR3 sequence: CASSLVGGRSDEQFF.

CDR3: CASSHYRGPHYGYTF. The J gene is TRBJ1-2, the V gene TRBV6-1; TCRdb indicates TRBD1, and absent DNA this call remains unverified. Germline CDR1 reads MNHNS; CDR2 reads SASEGT. The CDR3 totals 15 residues.

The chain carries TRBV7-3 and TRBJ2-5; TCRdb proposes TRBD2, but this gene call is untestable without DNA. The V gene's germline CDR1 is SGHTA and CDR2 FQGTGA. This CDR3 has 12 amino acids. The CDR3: CASSLTEGTQYF.

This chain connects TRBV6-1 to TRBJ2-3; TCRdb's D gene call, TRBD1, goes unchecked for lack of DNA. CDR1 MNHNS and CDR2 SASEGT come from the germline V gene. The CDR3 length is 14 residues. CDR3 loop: CASSQQGGTDTQYF.